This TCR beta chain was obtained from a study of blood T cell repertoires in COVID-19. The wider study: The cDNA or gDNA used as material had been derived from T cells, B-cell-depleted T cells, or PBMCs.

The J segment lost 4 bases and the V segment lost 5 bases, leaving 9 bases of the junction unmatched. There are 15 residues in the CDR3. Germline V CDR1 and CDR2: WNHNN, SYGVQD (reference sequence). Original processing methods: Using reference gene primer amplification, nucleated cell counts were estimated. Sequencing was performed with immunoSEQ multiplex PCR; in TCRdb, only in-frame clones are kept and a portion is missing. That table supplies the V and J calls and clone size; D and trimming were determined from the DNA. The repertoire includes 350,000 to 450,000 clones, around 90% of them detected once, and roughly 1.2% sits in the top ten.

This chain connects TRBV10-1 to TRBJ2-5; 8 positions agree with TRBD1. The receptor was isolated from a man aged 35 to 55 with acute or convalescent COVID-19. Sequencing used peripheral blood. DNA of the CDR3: TGCGCCAGCAGTTTTACCAGGGGGCATGGAGAGACCCAGTACTTC. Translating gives CASSFTRGHGETQYF.